This T cell receptor (beta chain) stems from a study of blood T cell repertoires in COVID-19. On the study more broadly: COVID-19 samples from acute and convalescent phases originated in the United States, Italy and Spain.

About this clone: Other DNA sequences of this sample code for an identical CDR3.

The CDR3 is 13 amino acids. Germline lookup yields CDR1 SGHDN and CDR2 FVKESK. Losses at the gene ends were 5 bases for V and 4 bases for J; bases not matched to a gene: 3. This table comes from immunoSEQ multiplex PCR, and its TCRdb copy is limited to in-frame clones, with some not included. Seen here are about 480,000 clones, 89% observed once, and the top ten hold about 0.91%. Seattle enrolled patients during active infection and tracked them longitudinally. This TCR was recovered from a man in his late teens or twenties with COVID-19, enrolled during active disease. Sequencing input: peripheral blood. The genes are TRBV14 and TRBJ2-5, with TRBD1 matching 8 bases. As DNA, the CDR3 is TGTGCCAGCAGCAGAGACAGGGGAGAGACCCAGTACTTC. Its translation is CASSRDRGETQYF.